This TCR beta chain derives from a study of OX40 agonist ivuxolimab in advanced cancers. Whole-study context: Patients with hepatocellular carcinoma, melanoma, renal cell or head and neck cancer made up the dose-escalation patients. From 23 to 79 years was the age range, with a mean of 60 years, and nearly 85% were male. Having had anti-PD-1, anti-PD-L1 or anti-CTLA-4 therapy before was allowed, and under 50% had some.

This CDR3 contains 14 residues. Germline-derived CDR1 and CDR2 are GTSNPN and SVGIG (reference sequence). After removal of 0 bases from V and 5 bases from J, the junction contained 3 bases not matched to a gene. Some clones are missing from TCRdb's copy, which holds only in-frame ones; the method was immunoSEQ multiplex PCR. Among around 24,000 clones listed, roughly 89% were seen once. This receptor was identified in an adult with an advanced solid tumor such as melanoma, head and neck, liver or kidney cancer. This chain connects TRBV30 to TRBJ1-4, with 7 bases aligning to TRBD1. The sample here was CD4+ or CD8+ T cells sorted from blood, taken in a trial of the OX40 agonist ivuxolimab. For the CDR3, the DNA is TGTGCCTGGAGTGTAACCAGGGGGAATGAAAAACTGTTTTTT. It codes for CAWSVTRGNEKLFF.